This TCR beta chain is from a study of cytomegalovirus exposure and HLA in healthy donors. Germline CDR1 is SGHTA and CDR2 is FQGNSA. V was trimmed by 0 bases and J by 0 bases, leaving 6 bases between them. The CDR3 has 15 residues. Both 60 Vbeta primers and 13 Jbeta primers went into the PCR. The repertoire was sequenced with immunoSEQ multiplex PCR; TCRdb's copy has only in-frame clones and lacks some. The sample carries more than 95,000 clones, about 68% recorded once. The sequence was obtained from a woman aged 45-65 years in good health and CMV-seropositive. Specimen: PBMCs. The chain couples TRBV7-2 to TRBJ2-1; D gene ambiguous. Written as DNA, the CDR3 is TGTGCCAGCAGCTTAGCGGGCCCCTCCTACAATGAGCAGTTCTTC. It codes for CASSLAGPSYNEQFF.